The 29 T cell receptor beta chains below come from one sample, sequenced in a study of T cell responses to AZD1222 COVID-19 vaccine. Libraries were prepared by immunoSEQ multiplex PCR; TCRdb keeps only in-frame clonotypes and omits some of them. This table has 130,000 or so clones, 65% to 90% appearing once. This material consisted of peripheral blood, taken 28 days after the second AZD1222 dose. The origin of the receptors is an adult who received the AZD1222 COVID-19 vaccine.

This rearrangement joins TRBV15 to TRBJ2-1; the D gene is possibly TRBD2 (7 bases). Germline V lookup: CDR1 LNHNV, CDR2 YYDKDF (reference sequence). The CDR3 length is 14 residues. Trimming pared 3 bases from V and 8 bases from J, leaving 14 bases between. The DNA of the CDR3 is TGTGCCACCAGCAGGAGGGGGGGCCTCGATGAGCAGTTCTTC. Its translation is CATSRRGGLDEQFF. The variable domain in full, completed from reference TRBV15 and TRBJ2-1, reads DAMVIQNPRYQVTQFGKPVTLSCSQTLNHNVMYWYQQKSSQAPKLLFHYYDKDFNNEADTPDNFQSRRPNTSFCFLDIRSPGLGDTAMYLCATSRRGGLDEQFFGPGTRLTVL.

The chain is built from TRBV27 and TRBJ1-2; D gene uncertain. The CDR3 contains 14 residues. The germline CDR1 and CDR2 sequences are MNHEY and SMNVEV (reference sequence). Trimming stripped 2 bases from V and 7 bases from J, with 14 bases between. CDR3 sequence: CASSLGGTGSGYTF. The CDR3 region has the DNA TGTGCCAGCAGTTTAGGAGGTACCGGTAGTGGCTACACCTTC.

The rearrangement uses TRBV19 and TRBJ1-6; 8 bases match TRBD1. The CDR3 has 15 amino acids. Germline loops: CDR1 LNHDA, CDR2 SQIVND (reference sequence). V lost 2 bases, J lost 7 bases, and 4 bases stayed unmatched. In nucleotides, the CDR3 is TGTGCCAGTAGTATATTAAGGACAGGGAATTCACCCCTCCACTTT. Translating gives CASSILRTGNSPLHF. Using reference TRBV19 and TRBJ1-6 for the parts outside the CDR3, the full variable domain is DGGITQSPKYLFRKEGQNVTLSCEQNLNHDAMYWYRQDPGQGLRLIYYSQIVNDFQKGDIAEGYSVSREKKESFPLTVTSAQKNPTAFYLCASSILRTGNSPLHFGNGTRLTVT.

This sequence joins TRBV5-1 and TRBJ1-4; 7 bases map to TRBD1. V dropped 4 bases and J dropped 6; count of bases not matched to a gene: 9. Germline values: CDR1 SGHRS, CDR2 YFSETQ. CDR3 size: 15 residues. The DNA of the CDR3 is TGCGCCAGCAGCAGGACGACAGGGCAGGATGAAAAACTGTTTTTT. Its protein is CASSRTTGQDEKLFF. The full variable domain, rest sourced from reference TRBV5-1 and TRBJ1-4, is KAGVTQTPRYLIKTRGQQVTLSCSPISGHRSVSWYQQTPGQGLQFLFEYFSETQRNKGNFPGRFSGRQFSNSRSEMNVSTLELGDSALYLCASSRTTGQDEKLFFGSGTQLSVL.

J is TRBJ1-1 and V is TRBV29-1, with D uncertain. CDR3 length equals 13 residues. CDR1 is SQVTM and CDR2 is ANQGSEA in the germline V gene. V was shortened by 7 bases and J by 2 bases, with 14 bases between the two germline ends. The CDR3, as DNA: TGCAGCGCCTCACGGGGTATTAACACTGAAGCTTTCTTT. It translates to CSASRGINTEAFF.

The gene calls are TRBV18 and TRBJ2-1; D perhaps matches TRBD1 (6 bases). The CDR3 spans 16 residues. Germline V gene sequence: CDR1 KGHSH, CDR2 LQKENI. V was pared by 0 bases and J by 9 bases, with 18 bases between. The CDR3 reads CASSPPRGVRGAEQFF. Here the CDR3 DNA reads TGTGCCAGCTCACCACCCAGGGGAGTGAGGGGCGCTGAGCAGTTCTTC.

This CDR3 is CASSERDGYTF. The DNA for the CDR3 is TGTGCCAGCAGTGAAAGGGATGGCTACACCTTC. V usage is TRBV2 and J usage is TRBJ1-2; D is uncertain. This CDR3 has 11 residues. V was clipped by 2 bases and J by 6 bases, with 4 bases between them. Germline V gene data show CDR1 as SNHLY and CDR2 as FYNNEI.

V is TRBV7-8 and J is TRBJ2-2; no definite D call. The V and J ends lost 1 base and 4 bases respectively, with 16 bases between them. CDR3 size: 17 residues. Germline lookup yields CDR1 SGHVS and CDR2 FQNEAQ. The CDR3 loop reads CASSLEILSVGTGELFF. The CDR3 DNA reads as TGTGCCAGCAGCTTAGAGATTCTAAGTGTGGGCACCGGGGAGCTGTTTTTT. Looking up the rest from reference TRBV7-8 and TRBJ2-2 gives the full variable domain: GAGVSQSPRYKVAKRGQDVALRCDPISGHVSLFWYQQALGQGPEFLTYFQNEAQLDKSGLPSDRFFAERPEGSVSTLKIQRTQQEDSAVYLCASSLEILSVGTGELFFGEGSRLTVL.

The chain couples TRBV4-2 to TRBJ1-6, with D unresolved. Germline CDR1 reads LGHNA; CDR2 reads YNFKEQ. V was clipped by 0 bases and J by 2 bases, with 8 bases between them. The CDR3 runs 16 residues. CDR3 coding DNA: TGTGCCAGCAGCCAAGAGTTGAAAACCTATAATTCACCCCTCCACTTT. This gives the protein CASSQELKTYNSPLHF.

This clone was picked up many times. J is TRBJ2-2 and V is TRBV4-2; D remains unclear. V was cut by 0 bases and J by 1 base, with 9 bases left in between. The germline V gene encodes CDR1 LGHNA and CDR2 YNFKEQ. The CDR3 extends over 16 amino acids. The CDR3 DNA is TGTGCCAGCAGCCAAGAGCCAGGTCGGAACACCGGGGAGCTGTTTTTT. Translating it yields CASSQEPGRNTGELFF.

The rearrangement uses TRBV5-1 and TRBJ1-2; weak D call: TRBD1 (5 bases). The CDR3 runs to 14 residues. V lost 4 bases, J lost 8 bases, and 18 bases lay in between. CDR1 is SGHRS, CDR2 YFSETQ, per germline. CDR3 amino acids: CASSGGSGANGYTF. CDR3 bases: TGCGCCAGCAGCGGGGGGAGCGGGGCTAACGGCTACACCTTC.

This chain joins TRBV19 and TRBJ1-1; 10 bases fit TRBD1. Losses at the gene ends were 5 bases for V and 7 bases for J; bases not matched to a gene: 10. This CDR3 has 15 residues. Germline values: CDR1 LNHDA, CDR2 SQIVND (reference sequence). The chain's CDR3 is CASSGHLGQGREAFF. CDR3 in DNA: TGTGCCAGTAGTGGTCACTTGGGACAGGGGCGTGAAGCTTTCTTT.

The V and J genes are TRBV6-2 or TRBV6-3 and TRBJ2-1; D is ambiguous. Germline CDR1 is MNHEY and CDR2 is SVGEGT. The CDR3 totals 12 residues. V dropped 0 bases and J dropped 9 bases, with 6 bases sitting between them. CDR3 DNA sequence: TGTGCCAGCAGTTACTCGGGGTTTGAGCAGTTCTTC. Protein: CASSYSGFEQFF.

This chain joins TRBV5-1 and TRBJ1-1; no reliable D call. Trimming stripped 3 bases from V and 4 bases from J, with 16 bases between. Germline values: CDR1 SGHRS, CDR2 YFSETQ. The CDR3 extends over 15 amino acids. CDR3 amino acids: CASSSKGSVFTEAFF. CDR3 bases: TGCGCCAGCAGCTCGAAGGGAAGTGTGTTCACTGAAGCTTTCTTT.

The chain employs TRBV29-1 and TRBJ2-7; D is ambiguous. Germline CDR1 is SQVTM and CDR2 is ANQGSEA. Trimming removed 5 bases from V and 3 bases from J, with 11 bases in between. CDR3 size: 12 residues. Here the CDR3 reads CSVWTSVYEQYF. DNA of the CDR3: TGCAGCGTTTGGACGTCTGTCTACGAGCAGTACTTC.

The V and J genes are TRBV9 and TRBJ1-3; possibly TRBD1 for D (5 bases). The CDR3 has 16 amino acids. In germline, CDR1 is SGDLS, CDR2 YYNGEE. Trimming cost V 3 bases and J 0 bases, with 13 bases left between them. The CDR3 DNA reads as TGTGCCAGCAGCGGAGGGGCAGGACACTCTGGAAACACCATATATTTT. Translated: CASSGGAGHSGNTIYF.

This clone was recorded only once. The CDR3 here is CASSQYPVEAFF. CDR3 DNA: TGTGCCAGCAGCCAATACCCAGTAGAAGCTTTCTTT. This chain joins TRBV3-1 (or the pseudogene TRBV3-2) and TRBJ1-1; D gene unclear. Germline CDR1 and CDR2: LGHDT and YNNKEL (reference sequence). CDR3 length: 12 amino acids. Trimming took 2 bases from V and 8 from J, leaving 9 bases between them.

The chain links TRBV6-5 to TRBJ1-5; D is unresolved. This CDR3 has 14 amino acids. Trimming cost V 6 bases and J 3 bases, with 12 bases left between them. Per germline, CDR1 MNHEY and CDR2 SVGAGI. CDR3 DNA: TGTGCCAGCAGAAGGGCAGCACACAATCAGCCCCAGCATTTT. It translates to CASRRAAHNQPQHF.

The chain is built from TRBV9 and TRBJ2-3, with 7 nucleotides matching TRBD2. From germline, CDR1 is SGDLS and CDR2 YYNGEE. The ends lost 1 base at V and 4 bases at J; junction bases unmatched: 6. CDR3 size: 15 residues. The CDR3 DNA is TGTGCCAGCAGCGTACTCGGTGGGGGGGCAGATACGCAGTATTTT. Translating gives CASSVLGGGADTQYF.

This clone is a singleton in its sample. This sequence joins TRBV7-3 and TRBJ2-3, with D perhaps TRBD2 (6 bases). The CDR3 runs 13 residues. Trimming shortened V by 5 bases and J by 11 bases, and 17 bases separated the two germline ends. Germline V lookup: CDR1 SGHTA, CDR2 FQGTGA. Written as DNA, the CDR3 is TGTGCCAGCAGCCCGGGGACGGGGGATGGGCAGTATTTT. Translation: CASSPGTGDGQYF. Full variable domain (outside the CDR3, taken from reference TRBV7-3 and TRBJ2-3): GAGVSQTPSNKVTEKGKYVELRCDPISGHTALYWYRQSLGQGPEFLIYFQGTGAADDSGLPNDRFFAVRPEGSVSTLKIQRTERGDSAVYLCASSPGTGDGQYFGPGTRLTVL.

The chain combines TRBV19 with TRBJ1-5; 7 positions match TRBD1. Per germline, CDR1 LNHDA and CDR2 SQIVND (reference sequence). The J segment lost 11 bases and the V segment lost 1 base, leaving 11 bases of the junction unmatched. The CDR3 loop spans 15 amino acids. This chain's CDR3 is CASSIGRTGLRAQHF. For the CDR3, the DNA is TGTGCCAGTAGTATAGGGCGGACAGGACTAAGGGCCCAGCATTTT.

The chain's CDR3 is CASSVDVSGNTIYF. The CDR3 nucleotides read TGTGCCAGCAGCGTAGACGTCTCTGGAAACACCATATATTTT. The V and J genes are TRBV9 and TRBJ1-3; no definite D call. This CDR3 has 14 residues. Trimming removed 0 bases at V and 0 bases at J, with 4 bases between. CDR1 is SGDLS, CDR2 YYNGEE, per germline.

Here the CDR3 reads CASSFEGTAKQFF. CDR3 nucleotides: TGTGCCAGCAGTTTCGAAGGGACAGCCAAGCAGTTCTTC. The chain couples TRBV27 to TRBJ2-1, with 7 bases that match TRBD1. Germline V lookup: CDR1 MNHEY, CDR2 SMNVEV (reference sequence). V lost 3 bases and J lost 11; bases outside the gene matches: 7. This CDR3 comprises 13 residues.

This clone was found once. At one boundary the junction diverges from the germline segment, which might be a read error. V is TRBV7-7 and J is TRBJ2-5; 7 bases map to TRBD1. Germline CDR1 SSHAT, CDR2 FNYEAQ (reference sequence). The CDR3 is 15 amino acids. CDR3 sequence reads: CASSPPPTGWETQYF. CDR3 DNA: TGTGCTAGCAGCCCTCCCCCGACAGGGTGGGAGACCCAGTACTTC. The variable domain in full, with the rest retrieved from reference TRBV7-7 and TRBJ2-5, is GAGVSQSPRYKVTKRGQDVTLRCDPISSHATLYWYQQALGQGPEFLTYFNYEAQPDKSGLPSDRFSAERPEGSISTLTIQRTEQRDSAMYRCASSPPPTGWETQYFGPGTRLLVL.

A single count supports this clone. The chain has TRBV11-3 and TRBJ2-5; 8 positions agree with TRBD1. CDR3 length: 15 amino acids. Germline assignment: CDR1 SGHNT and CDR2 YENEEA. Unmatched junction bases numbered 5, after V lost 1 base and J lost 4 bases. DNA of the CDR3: TGTGCCAGCAGCTTAGTAGGACAGGGAGGAGAGACCCAGTACTTC. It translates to CASSLVGQGGETQYF.

CDR3 in amino acids: CASSLEVQGNQPQHF. The CDR3 region has the DNA TGTGCCAGCAGCTTAGAGGTCCAAGGGAATCAGCCCCAGCATTTT. The rearrangement links TRBV7-2 to TRBJ1-5; D gene ambiguous. The CDR3 contains 15 residues. V gave up 1 base and J gave up 4 bases, with 11 bases separating them. Germline V gene sequence: CDR1 SGHTA, CDR2 FQGNSA.

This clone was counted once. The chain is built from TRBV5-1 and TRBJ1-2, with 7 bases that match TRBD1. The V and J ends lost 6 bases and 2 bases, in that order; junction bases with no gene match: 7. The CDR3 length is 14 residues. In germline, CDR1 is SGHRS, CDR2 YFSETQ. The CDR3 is CASNGDRVNYGYTF. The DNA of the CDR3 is TGCGCCAGCAACGGGGACAGAGTCAACTATGGCTACACCTTC.

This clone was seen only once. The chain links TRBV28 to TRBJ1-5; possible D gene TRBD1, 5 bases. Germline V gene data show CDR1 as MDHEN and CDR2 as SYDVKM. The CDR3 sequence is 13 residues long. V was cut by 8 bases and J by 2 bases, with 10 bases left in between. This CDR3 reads CASHWGGNQPQHF. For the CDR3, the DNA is TGTGCCAGCCACTGGGGCGGCAATCAGCCCCAGCATTTT.

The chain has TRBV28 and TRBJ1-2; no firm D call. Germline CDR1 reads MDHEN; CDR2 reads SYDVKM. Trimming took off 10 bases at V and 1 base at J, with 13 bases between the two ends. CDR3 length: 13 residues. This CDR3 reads CATTFSDNYGYTF. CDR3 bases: TGTGCCACCACCTTCTCCGATAACTATGGCTACACCTTC.